This TCR gamma chain was observed in a study of gammadelta T cells in human blood. This CDR3 contains 13 residues. V lost 8 bases, J lost 7 bases, and 8 bases stayed unmatched. TCRdb re-called clones from the RT-PCR reads via CATT. The table shows about 350 gamma-chain clones, with 5.7% occurring only once. Study-wide points: Microbial exposure appeared to drive polyclonal γδ T cell expansion after birth.

By share, this clone ranks as medium-sized. Its antigen remains unidentified. The sequence was collected from a human donor. Sequenced: Vgamma9Vdelta2 gamma-delta T cells from infant blood. The V call is TRGV10, the J call TRGJP1. TRGV10 is classed as an ORF, of uncertain function. The CDR3 DNA reads as TGTGCTGCGTGGGATTTGGTTGGTTGGTTCAAGATATTT. Amino acids: CAAWDLVGWFKIF.